This T cell receptor (beta chain) appears in the sequencing data of a study of PD-1 blockade in classical Hodgkin lymphoma. Trimming took 3 bases from V and 4 from J, leaving 12 bases between them. The CDR3 extends over 14 amino acids. CDR1 and CDR2 (germline): LNHNV, YYDKDF (reference sequence). The time point: cycle 4 day 1 (C4D1), after five to seven weeks of nivolumab. Patients all relapsed after autologous stem cell transplantation, and there was variation in brentuximab vedotin exposure. Study conclusions and caveats: Complete responders' diversity at baseline resembled that of newly diagnosed patients.

The protocol was immunoSEQ multiplex PCR, while the TCRdb copy is restricted to in-frame clones and leaves out a portion. The sample gives around 40,000 clones, 77% of which show up once; approximately 9.8% is in the top ten. In this sample, this clone turned up a few times. The antigen is not known. V and J are TRBV15 and TRBJ1-1; possibly TRBD1 for D (6 bases). This specimen consisted of peripheral blood mononuclear cells (PBMCs), obtained before the fourth cycle of nivolumab. This receptor was taken from a human donor with classical Hodgkin lymphoma. CDR3 sequence reads: CATSRRGGGTEAFF. The CDR3 region has the DNA TGTGCCACCAGCAGGCGCGGGGGCGGCACTGAAGCTTTCTTT.